This T cell receptor beta chain was recovered during a study of PD-1 blockade in classical Hodgkin lymphoma. Across the whole study: Administration of nivolumab to patients was at 3 mg/kg intravenously every 2 weeks. Notes on the study in general: Lower baseline TCR diversity marked trial partial responders and progressors. Possibly reflecting disease activity or prior therapy, repertoire differences have causes that remain undefined. Compared with baseline, CD4+ but not CD8+ TCR diversity had risen significantly by C4D1.

Sequencing was performed with immunoSEQ multiplex PCR; in TCRdb, only in-frame clones are kept and a portion is missing. The table includes about 27,000 clones, approximately 72% detected once. The CDR3 runs to 14 residues. Germline CDR1 is MNHNS and CDR2 is SASEGT. V lost 5 bases to trimming and J lost 3 bases, with 11 bases between them. Points on this clone: Antigen unknown.

Brentuximab vedotin exposure varied, and every patient relapsed after autologous stem cell transplantation. V is TRBV6-1 and J is TRBJ1-3; no clear D gene. The receptor comes from a human donor with classical Hodgkin lymphoma. This material consisted of peripheral blood mononuclear cells (PBMCs), taken before the second cycle of nivolumab. DNA for the CDR3: TGTGCCAGCAGTTTGGACCGGGTTGGAAACACCATATATTTT. Amino acid sequence: CASSLDRVGNTIYF.